These T cell receptor beta chains were read from a single sample in a study of T cells in Graves' hyperthyroidism and ophthalmopathy. TCRdb re-analysed the multiplex PCR reads in MiXCR, keeping a single row per CDR3 protein. The repertoire has under 300,000 distinct CDR3 sequences, roughly an eighth of them found once; the top ten carry roughly 8.2%. The sequencing sample was made of blood. The source is a woman aged 40 to 50 with Graves' hyperthyroidism. Both conserved end residues are part of each CDR3. Each record gives: CDR3 DNA, CDR3 protein, J gene, D gene, V gene, clone size. D genes are given only for firm matches. Rows give clone size only sometimes, using once, few, many, or a class for an expanded clone.

TGCAGTGCTAGAGCCGTTACGGGCTTCTGGAATTCACCCCTCCACTTT	CSARAVTGFWNSPLHF	TRBJ1-6	-	TRBV20-1	many
TGTGCCAGCAGCTTAGTTTTCGGTCCACAGGGGGATGAGCAGTTCTTC	CASSLVFGPQGDEQFF	TRBJ2-1	TRBD1	TRBV11-3	many
TGCAGTGCTAATGGGGGCACCGGGGAGCTGTTTTTT	CSANGGTGELFF	TRBJ2-2	-	TRBV20-1	-
TGTGCCAGCACCGACTTATCTAGCGGGGTATTCTACGAGCAGTACTTC	CASTDLSSGVFYEQYF	TRBJ2-7	TRBD2	TRBV12-3/TRBV12-4	many
TGTGCCTGGACCCTGGGACCTGAAGCTTTCTTT	CAWTLGPEAFF	TRBJ1-1	-	TRBV30	-
TGTGCCAGCTTGGGACTCACTTACAATGAGCAGTTCTTC	CASLGLTYNEQFF	TRBJ2-1	-	TRBV2	many
TGCAGTGCCAACGGACTGAAAGAGACCCAGTACTTC	CSANGLKETQYF	TRBJ2-5	-	TRBV20-1	-
TGTGCCAGCAGTTCGAGGACTAGCGGGCTTGGGGATGAGACCCAGTACTTC	CASSSRTSGLGDETQYF	TRBJ2-5	TRBD2	TRBV27	many
TGTGCCAGCAGTGCACAAGCCGGGACAGGGGGCGACGAGCAGTACTTC	CASSAQAGTGGDEQYF	TRBJ2-7	TRBD1	TRBV28	many
TGTGCCAGCAGCGTAGACGGGGGGGGTAATGAAAAACTGTTTTTT	CASSVDGGGNEKLFF	TRBJ1-4	-	TRBV9	once
TGTGCCAGCAGTTTCGACCCTTATAGCAATCAGCCCCAGCATTTT	CASSFDPYSNQPQHF	TRBJ1-5	-	TRBV12-3/TRBV12-4	many
TGTGCCAGCAGTGTTTCTCAGCCCCAGCATTTT	CASSVSQPQHF	TRBJ1-5	-	TRBV2	many
TGCAGTGCTAGTCAAGGGGGAAATTCACCCCTCCACTTT	CSASQGGNSPLHF	TRBJ1-6	-	TRBV20-1	few
TGTGCCAGCAGAAGACAGGGTTCCCGGCCCCAGCATTTT	CASRRQGSRPQHF	TRBJ1-5	TRBD1	TRBV12-3/TRBV12-4	many
TGTGCCAGCAGCTACATACAGGCTGGGGAGACCCAGTACTTC	CASSYIQAGETQYF	TRBJ2-5	-	TRBV7-9	many
TGTGCCTGTACCGGGACAGGGGGACGTGGCTACACCTTC	CACTGTGGRGYTF	TRBJ1-2	TRBD1	TRBV30	few
TGTGCCATCAGTGAGTCGAGGGATAGCTCCTACAATGAGCAGTTCTTC	CAISESRDSSYNEQFF	TRBJ2-1	-	TRBV10-3	many
TGTGCCAGCAGCTCCACTAGCGGGAGGTACGAGCAGTACTTC	CASSSTSGRYEQYF	TRBJ2-7	TRBD2	TRBV12-3/TRBV12-4	few
TGTGCCAGCAGTTACGTAGCGGGAGGTGGTCCCAATGAGCAGTTCTTC	CASSYVAGGGPNEQFF	TRBJ2-1	TRBD2	TRBV6-4	-
TGCAGCGTTGAAGCACCCGGGACAGGCTCCTACGAGCAGTACTTC	CSVEAPGTGSYEQYF	TRBJ2-7	TRBD1	TRBV29-1	-
TGTGCCTGGGTGATCGGGACAGGGTATGGCTACACCTTC	CAWVIGTGYGYTF	TRBJ1-2	TRBD1	TRBV30	many
TGTGCCAGCAGTCCCGGACTAGCGGGCCGTCTGAGAGAGCAGTACTTC	CASSPGLAGRLREQYF	TRBJ2-7	TRBD2	TRBV27	many
TGTGCCAGCAGCCAAGATTATGGCGGATACACAGATACGCAGTATTTT	CASSQDYGGYTDTQYF	TRBJ2-3	-	TRBV3-1	many
TGTGCCAGCAGCCCCGGCGGACAGGTCGGCGAGCAGTACTTC	CASSPGGQVGEQYF	TRBJ2-7	TRBD1	TRBV7-9	many
TGTGCCAGCAGCTTGATCCGCGGCAATGAGCAGTTCTTC	CASSLIRGNEQFF	TRBJ2-1	-	TRBV7-8	few
TGTGCCAGCAGTTACAGGGAGGATACGGAGCAGTTCTTC	CASSYREDTEQFF	TRBJ2-1	-	TRBV2	many
TGTGCCAGTAGTAACTGGGCAGCAGACTATGGCTACACCTTC	CASSNWAADYGYTF	TRBJ1-2	-	TRBV19	-
TGTGCCAGCAGCCCGAAGAGCGGGAGAGGTACAGATACGCAGTATTTT	CASSPKSGRGTDTQYF	TRBJ2-3	TRBD2	TRBV4-2	few
TGTGCCAGCAGCCAAGGGTCAGATACGCAGTATTTT	CASSQGSDTQYF	TRBJ2-3	-	TRBV11-2	many
TGTGCCAGCAGTTTATCCGGGGGGCCGTACAATGAGCAGTTCTTC	CASSLSGGPYNEQFF	TRBJ2-1	-	TRBV27	-
TGTGCCAGCAGCCCAGATCGGACAGGGGCCCAGCCCCAGCATTTT	CASSPDRTGAQPQHF	TRBJ1-5	TRBD1	TRBV27	many
TGTGCCAGTAGAGGGGGTATCCAGGGTGGCGAGACCCAGTACTTC	CASRGGIQGGETQYF	TRBJ2-5	-	TRBV19	few
TGTGCCACCAGTGACCCGGGACAGCCCTATGGCTACACCTTC	CATSDPGQPYGYTF	TRBJ1-2	TRBD1	TRBV24-1	many
TGTGCCAGCAGCTTATGGACTAGCGGGAGGTTTGGCTGCAATGAGCAGTTCTTC	CASSLWTSGRFGCNEQFF	TRBJ2-1	TRBD2	TRBV7-8	-
TGTGCCAGCAGCCTTAGGGAACATCTAAGAGTGACCCAGTACTTC	CASSLREHLRVTQYF	TRBJ2-5	-	TRBV2	many
TGTGCCAGCAGTTACTCAGGGGATTTGAACACTGAAGCTTTCTTT	CASSYSGDLNTEAFF	TRBJ1-1	-	TRBV6-5	many
TGTGCCAGCATGCCACGTTGGGGAAAGAACACTGAAGCTTTCTTT	CASMPRWGKNTEAFF	TRBJ1-1	-	TRBV6-1	many
TGTGCCAGCAGTTTAAATAGCGGGAGTGAGAGCCAGTACTTC	CASSLNSGSESQYF	TRBJ2-5	TRBD2	TRBV12-3/TRBV12-4	-
TGTGCCAGCAGGGAAACAGGGTCCCAGCCCCAGCATTTT	CASRETGSQPQHF	TRBJ1-5	-	TRBV6-1	many
TGTGCCGGCGGGGAGGCGGATACGCAGTATTTT	CAGGEADTQYF	TRBJ2-3	-	TRBV7-9	few
TGTGCCAGCAGCTTATCCGGCGAGCAGTACTTC	CASSLSGEQYF	TRBJ2-7	-	TRBV7-9	many
TGTGCCAGCAGTGTAAGCGGGACCTACAATGAGCAGTTCTTC	CASSVSGTYNEQFF	TRBJ2-1	TRBD2	TRBV2	many
TGTGCCAGCAGTTTGGGCGGATCGAACACCGGGGAGCTGTTTTTT	CASSLGGSNTGELFF	TRBJ2-2	-	TRBV28	many
TGTGCCAGCAGTGATGCTAGGTACCAAGAGACCCAGTACTTC	CASSDARYQETQYF	TRBJ2-5	-	TRBV2	many
TGTGCCAGCAGTTACTCGGGGGGCGCGGAGAGTTCACCCCTCCACTTT	CASSYSGGAESSPLHF	TRBJ1-6	-	TRBV6-5	many
TGTGCCAGCAGTGAATATTACCGAACTAGCGGGTCCTACGAGCAGTACTTC	CASSEYYRTSGSYEQYF	TRBJ2-7	TRBD2	TRBV6-1	few
TGTGCCAGTAGTATTTCGAGTTGGACAGCGCTTAATGAAAAACTGTTTTTT	CASSISSWTALNEKLFF	TRBJ1-4	-	TRBV19	many
TGTGCCAGCAGTGGGGTGTGGGGGGTCGAGTTCTTC	CASSGVWGVEFF	TRBJ2-1	-	TRBV2	many
TGTGCCAGCAGTTACAAGGGCGGCTACACCTTC	CASSYKGGYTF	TRBJ1-2	-	TRBV6-6	many
TGTGCCTGGAGTGTACCGCAGGGGTGGAACACTGAAGCTTTCTTT	CAWSVPQGWNTEAFF	TRBJ1-1	-	TRBV30	many
TGTGCCAGCAGCTTAACCCCAGGGGGTCCATTGAACACTGAAGCTTTCTTT	CASSLTPGGPLNTEAFF	TRBJ1-1	TRBD1	TRBV7-8	many
TGCAGCGCCGAGGGCGGTTCCTACGAGCAGTGCTTC	CSAEGGSYEQCF	TRBJ2-7	-	TRBV29-1	-
TGTGCCAGCAGTTATCGACTAGCCACAGATACGCAGTATTTT	CASSYRLATDTQYF	TRBJ2-3	TRBD2	TRBV27	many
TGCAGTGCTAGCAGCAGGGGTACTGAAGCTTTCTTT	CSASSRGTEAFF	TRBJ1-1	-	TRBV20-1	many
TGTGCCAGCAGTTTAACCCCGGACGGGTCCAGGGGGCTCTATGGCTACACCTTC	CASSLTPDGSRGLYGYTF	TRBJ1-2	TRBD1	TRBV28	-
TGTGCCTCCTCTAGCGGGGTATTAGATACGCAGTATTTT	CASSSGVLDTQYF	TRBJ2-3	TRBD2	TRBV15	few
TGTGCCAGCAGTCCTTGGACAGGGTTCTACGAGCAGTACTTC	CASSPWTGFYEQYF	TRBJ2-7	TRBD1	TRBV27	many
TGTGCCAGCAGTCGGCAGGGGGCTGACGAAAAACTGTTTTTT	CASSRQGADEKLFF	TRBJ1-4	TRBD1	TRBV3-1	many
TGTGCCAGCAGCTTAGCTAGCGGGAGGGGGAGGCTCGCCTACGAGCAGTACTTC	CASSLASGRGRLAYEQYF	TRBJ2-7	TRBD2	TRBV7-2	-